This TCR beta chain stems from a study of Graves' ophthalmopathy and Graves' hyperthyroidism. Broader study findings: In separating ophthalmopathy from stable hyperthyroidism, a 13-signature model achieved 85% to 90% sensitivity and approximately 81% specificity.

RNA transcripts were the source from which TCR beta CDR3 regions were amplified. RT-PCR in the first round used HTBI primers; a second-round multiplex PCR followed. TCRdb re-analysed the multiplex PCR reads in MiXCR, keeping a single row per CDR3 protein. The top ten hold roughly 46% of the sample, which has approximately 700,000 distinct CDR3 sequences, roughly 40% seen once. This CDR3 contains 15 residues. The V end was cut by 1 base, the J end by 1 base, with 11 bases between. Germline-derived CDR1 and CDR2 are SGHRS and YFSETQ. With respect to this clonotype: The antigen is not known.

The chain couples TRBV5-1 to TRBJ1-1, with D maybe TRBD1 (5 bases). The sample was peripheral blood. The sequence was collected from an adult man with Graves' ophthalmopathy. CDR3 sequence: CASSLSATENTEAFF. The CDR3 coding sequence is TGCGCCAGCAGCTTGAGCGCGACAGAGAACACTGAAGCTTTCTTT.